This T cell receptor (beta chain) was found in a study of chemoradiotherapy in HPV16-positive cancers. Sequencing used immunoSEQ multiplex PCR; TCRdb keeps in-frame clones, though not all of them. The table lists about 12,000 clones, about three fifths of them singletons. CDR3 length: 13 amino acids. V was shortened by 3 bases and J by 3 bases, with 7 bases between the two germline ends. The germline CDR1 and CDR2 sequences are MNHEY and SVGAGI. Repertoires were sampled repeatedly during chemoradiotherapy. This clonotype originated in a human donor with HPV-associated anogenital cancer. This rearrangement joins TRBV6-5 to TRBJ2-3, with D maybe TRBD2 (5 bases). Sampling was carried out from a patient who underwent chemoradiotherapy. The CDR3 is CASSYRRTDTQYF. In nucleotides, the CDR3 is TGTGCCAGCAGTTATAGGAGGACAGATACGCAGTATTTT.